The T cell receptor beta chain described here comes from a study of T-cell reconstitution after alpha-beta-depleted transplantation in children. Germline values: CDR1 SGHTA, CDR2 FQGNSA. This CDR3 is 16 amino acids long. Trimming cost V 1 base and J 3 bases; bases outside gene matches: 6. Using unique molecular identifiers, the investigators prepared the TCRbeta library. Using its own MiXCR run on the PCR reads, TCRdb lists one record per CDR3 protein. Of about 240,000 distinct CDR3 sequences listed, more than 10% were seen once; the top ten hold roughly 2.6%. This clonotype was seen at least ten times.

This TCR derives from a human donor who donated a stem cell graft to a child with acute lymphoblastic leukemia. Here the sequenced sample was PBMCs from the stem cell graft donor, taken from the stem cell graft. The chain employs TRBV7-2 and TRBJ2-1; the match to TRBD2 covers 7 bases. Here the CDR3 DNA reads TGTGCCAGCAGCTTAGTACGGCTAGCGGTCTACAATGAGCAGTTCTTC. The encoded protein is CASSLVRLAVYNEQFF. The full variable domain, completed using reference TRBV7-2 and TRBJ2-1, is GAGVSQSPSNKVTEKGKDVELRCDPISGHTALYWYRQSLGQGLEFLIYFQGNSAPDKSGLPSDRFSAERTGGSVSTLTIQRTQQEDSAVYLCASSLVRLAVYNEQFFGPGTRLTVL.